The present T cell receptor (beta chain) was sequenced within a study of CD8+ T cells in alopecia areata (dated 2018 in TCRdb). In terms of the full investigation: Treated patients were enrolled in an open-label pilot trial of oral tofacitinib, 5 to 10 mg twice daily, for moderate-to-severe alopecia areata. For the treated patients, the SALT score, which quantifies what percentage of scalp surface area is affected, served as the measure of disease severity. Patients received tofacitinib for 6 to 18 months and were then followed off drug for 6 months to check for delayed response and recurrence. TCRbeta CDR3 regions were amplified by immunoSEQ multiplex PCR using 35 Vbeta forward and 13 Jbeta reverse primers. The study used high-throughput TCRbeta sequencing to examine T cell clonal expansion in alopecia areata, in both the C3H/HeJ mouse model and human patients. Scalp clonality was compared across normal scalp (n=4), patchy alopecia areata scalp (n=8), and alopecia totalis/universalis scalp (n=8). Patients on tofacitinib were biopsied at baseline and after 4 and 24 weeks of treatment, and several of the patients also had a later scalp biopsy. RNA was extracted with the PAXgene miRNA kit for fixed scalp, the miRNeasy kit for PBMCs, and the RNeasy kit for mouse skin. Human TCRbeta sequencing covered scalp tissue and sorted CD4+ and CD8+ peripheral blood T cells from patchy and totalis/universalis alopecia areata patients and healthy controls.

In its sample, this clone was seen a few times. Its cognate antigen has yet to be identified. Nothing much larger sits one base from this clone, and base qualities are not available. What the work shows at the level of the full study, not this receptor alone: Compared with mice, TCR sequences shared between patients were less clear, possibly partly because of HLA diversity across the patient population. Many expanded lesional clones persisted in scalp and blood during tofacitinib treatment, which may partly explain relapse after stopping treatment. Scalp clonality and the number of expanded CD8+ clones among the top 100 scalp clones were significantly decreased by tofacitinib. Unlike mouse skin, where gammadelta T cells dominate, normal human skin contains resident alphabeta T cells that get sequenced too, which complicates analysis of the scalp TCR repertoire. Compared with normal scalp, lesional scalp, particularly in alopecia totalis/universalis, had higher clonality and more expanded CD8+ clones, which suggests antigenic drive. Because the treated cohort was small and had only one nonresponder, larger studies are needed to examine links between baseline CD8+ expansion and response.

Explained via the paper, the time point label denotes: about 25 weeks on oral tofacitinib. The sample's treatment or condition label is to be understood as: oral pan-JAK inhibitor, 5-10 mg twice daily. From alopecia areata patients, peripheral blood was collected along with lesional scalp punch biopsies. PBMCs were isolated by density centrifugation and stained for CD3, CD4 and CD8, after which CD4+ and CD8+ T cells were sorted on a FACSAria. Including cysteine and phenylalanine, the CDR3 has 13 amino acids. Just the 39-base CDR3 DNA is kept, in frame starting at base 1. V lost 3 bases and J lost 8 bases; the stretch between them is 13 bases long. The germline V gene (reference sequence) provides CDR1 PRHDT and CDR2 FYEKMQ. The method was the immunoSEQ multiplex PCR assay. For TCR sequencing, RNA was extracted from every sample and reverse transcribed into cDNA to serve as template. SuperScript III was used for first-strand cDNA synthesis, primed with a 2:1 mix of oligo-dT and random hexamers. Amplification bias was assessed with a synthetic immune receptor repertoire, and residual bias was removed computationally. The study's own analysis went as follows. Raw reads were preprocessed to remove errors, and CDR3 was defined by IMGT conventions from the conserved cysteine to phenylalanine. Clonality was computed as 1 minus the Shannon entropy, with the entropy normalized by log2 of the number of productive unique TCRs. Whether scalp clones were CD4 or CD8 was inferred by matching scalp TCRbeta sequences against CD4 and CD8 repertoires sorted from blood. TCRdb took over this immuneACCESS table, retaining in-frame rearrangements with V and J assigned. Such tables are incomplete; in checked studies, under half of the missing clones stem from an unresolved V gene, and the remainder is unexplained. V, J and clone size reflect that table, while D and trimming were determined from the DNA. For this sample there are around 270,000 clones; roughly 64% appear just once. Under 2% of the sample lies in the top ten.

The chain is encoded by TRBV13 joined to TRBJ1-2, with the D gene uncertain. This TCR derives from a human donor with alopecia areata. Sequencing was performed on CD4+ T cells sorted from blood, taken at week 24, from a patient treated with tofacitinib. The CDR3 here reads CASSFGPGKGYTF. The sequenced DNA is TGTGCCAGCAGCTTCGGACCGGGTAAAGGCTACACCTTC.